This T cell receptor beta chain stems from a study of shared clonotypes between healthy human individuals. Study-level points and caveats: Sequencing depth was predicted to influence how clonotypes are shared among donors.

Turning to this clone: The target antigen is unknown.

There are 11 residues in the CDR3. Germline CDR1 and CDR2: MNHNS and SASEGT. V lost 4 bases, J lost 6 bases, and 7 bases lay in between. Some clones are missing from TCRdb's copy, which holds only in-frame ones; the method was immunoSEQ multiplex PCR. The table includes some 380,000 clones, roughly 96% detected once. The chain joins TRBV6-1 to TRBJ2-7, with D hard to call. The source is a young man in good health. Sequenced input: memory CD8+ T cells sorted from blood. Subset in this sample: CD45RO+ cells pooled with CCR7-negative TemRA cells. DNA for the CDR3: TGTGCCAGCAGTGCGTCTCTCGAGCAGTACTTC. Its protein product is CASSASLEQYF.